Presented here are 10 T cell receptor beta chains from one specimen sequenced in a study of memory CD4+ T cells and cytomegalovirus serostatus. Produced via immunoSEQ multiplex PCR; TCRdb's table is partial and in-frame only. This sample has approximately 47,000 clones; around four fifths occur once, and the top ten carry 0.94%. Single viable CD3+CD4+CD8-CD45RO+ cells were sorted as the memory CD4+ T cells. Sequencing used memory CD4+ T cells from blood. The receptors come from an adult in good health and CMV-seronegative.

This chain joins TRBV19 and TRBJ1-4; no definite D call. This CDR3 is built from 15 residues. Germline loops: CDR1 LNHDA, CDR2 SQIVND (reference sequence). Trimming took off 4 bases at V and 0 bases at J, with 9 bases between the two ends. Here the CDR3 reads CASSSGVATNEKLFF. The CDR3 region has the DNA TGTGCCAGTAGTAGTGGCGTCGCAACTAATGAAAAACTGTTTTTT.

This chain uses TRBV4-3 with TRBJ2-6; TRBD1 might be the D (7 bases). The CDR3 runs 16 residues. The germline CDR1 and CDR2 sequences are LGHNA and YSLEER. The ends were cut back, 2 bases at V and 2 bases at J, with 10 bases in the middle. The CDR3 nucleotides are TGCGCCAGCAGCCAACTCAGGGGGGCTGGGGCCAACGTCCTGACTTTC. This encodes CASSQLRGAGANVLTF.

This chain links TRBV2 with TRBJ2-7; the D gene is possibly TRBD1 (5 bases). In germline, CDR1 is SNHLY, CDR2 FYNNEI. CDR3 length: 15 amino acids. V lost 7 bases, J lost 3 bases, and 19 bases lay in between. CDR3 DNA: TGTGCCAGCATCAGTTCAGGGATCACCTTCTACGAGCAGTACTTC. Its protein is CASISSGITFYEQYF.

The rearrangement joins TRBV5-5 to TRBJ2-7, with D maybe TRBD2 (6 bases). Germline V CDR1 and CDR2: SGHKS, YYEKEE (reference sequence). The CDR3 consists of 12 residues. The ends were cut back, 4 bases at V and 3 bases at J, with 8 bases in the middle. In nucleotides, the CDR3 is TGTGCCAGCAGCATGGGGGGCTACGAGCAGTACTTC. It encodes CASSMGGYEQYF.

The chain employs TRBV4-2 and TRBJ2-5; weak D call: TRBD2 (6 bases). V was shortened by 1 base and J by 1 base, with 13 bases between the two germline ends. Germline values: CDR1 LGHNA, CDR2 YNFKEQ. The CDR3 extends over 16 amino acids. The CDR3 region has the DNA TGTGCCAGCAGCCAAGGGAACGGGGGTTCCCAAGAGACCCAGTACTTC. The encoded protein is CASSQGNGGSQETQYF.

V is TRBV6-1 and J is TRBJ1-3, with D possibly TRBD1 on 6 matching bases. CDR1 is MNHNS, CDR2 SASEGT, per germline. The CDR3 runs 16 residues. V lost 1 base, J lost 3 bases, and 13 bases lay in between. The CDR3 DNA reads as TGTGCCAGCAGTGAAGGAGGGGGGGGGAATGGAAACACCATATATTTT. This translates into CASSEGGGGNGNTIYF.

J is TRBJ2-4 and V is TRBV11-1; D unclear. The ends were cut back, 1 base at V and 0 bases at J, with 4 bases in the middle. This CDR3 has 14 amino acids. Germline CDR1 reads SGHAT; CDR2 reads FQDESV (reference sequence). The chain's CDR3 is CASSLEGAKNIQYF. For the CDR3, the DNA is TGTGCCAGCAGCTTAGAGGGAGCCAAAAACATTCAGTACTTC.

This chain uses TRBV30 with TRBJ2-6; D might be TRBD1 (5 bases). There are 15 residues in the CDR3. The germline V gene encodes CDR1 GTSNPN and CDR2 SVGIG (reference sequence). With 7 bases removed from V and 2 bases from J, the gap between germline ends came to 15 bases. The CDR3 reads CASRAQGTGANVLTF. CDR3 bases: TGTGCCTCACGCGCCCAGGGAACTGGGGCCAACGTCCTGACTTTC.

The chain recombines TRBV28 with TRBJ1-5, with no clear D. The germline gives CDR1 MDHEN, CDR2 SYDVKM. This CDR3 comprises 12 residues. V dropped 3 bases and J dropped 5 bases, with 5 bases sitting between them. DNA for the CDR3: TGTGCCAGCAGTTTCTATGATCAGCCCCAGCATTTT. Encoded protein: CASSFYDQPQHF.

V usage is TRBV9 and J usage is TRBJ1-2, with no clear D. CDR3 size: 13 residues. Germline values: CDR1 SGDLS, CDR2 YYNGEE. With 2 bases removed from V and 2 bases from J, the gap between germline ends came to 7 bases. CDR3 residues: CASSVQDNYGYTF. For the CDR3, the DNA is TGTGCCAGCAGCGTGCAGGACAACTATGGCTACACCTTC.